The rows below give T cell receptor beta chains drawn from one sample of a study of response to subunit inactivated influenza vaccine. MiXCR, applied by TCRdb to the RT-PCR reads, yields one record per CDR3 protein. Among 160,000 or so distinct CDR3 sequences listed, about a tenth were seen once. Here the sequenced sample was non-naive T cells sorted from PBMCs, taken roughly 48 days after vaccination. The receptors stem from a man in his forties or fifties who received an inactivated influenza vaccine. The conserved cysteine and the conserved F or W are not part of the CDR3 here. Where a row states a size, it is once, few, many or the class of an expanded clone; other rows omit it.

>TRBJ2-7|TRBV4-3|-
ASSQELPSYEQY
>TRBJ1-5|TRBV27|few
ASSLRWGTGSNQPQH
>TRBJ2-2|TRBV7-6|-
ASSLDGPGELF
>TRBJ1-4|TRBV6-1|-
ASSRERPGQLNEKLF
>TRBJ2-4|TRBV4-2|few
ASSQEGGAKNIQY
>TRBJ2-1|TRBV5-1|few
ASSLVLATSSYNEQF
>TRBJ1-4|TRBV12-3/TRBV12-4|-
ASSHRDSRKLF
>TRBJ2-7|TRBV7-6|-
ASSLGVLYSYEQY
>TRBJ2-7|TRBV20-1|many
SARVGTAYDRSEQY
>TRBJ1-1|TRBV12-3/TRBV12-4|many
ASSFHPNTEAF
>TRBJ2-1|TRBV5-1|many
ASSLSGGAHNEQF
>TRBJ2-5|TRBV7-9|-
ASSWDRRETQY
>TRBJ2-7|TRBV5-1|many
ASSIQGMSYEQY
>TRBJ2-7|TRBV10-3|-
AISDPTSRASYEQY
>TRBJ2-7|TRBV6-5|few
ASSYSGGGQGTYEQY
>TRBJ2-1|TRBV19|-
ASSPLRAPSHNEQF
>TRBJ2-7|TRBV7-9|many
ASSSDRGSDEQY
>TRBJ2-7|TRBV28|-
ASSSGLELFEQY
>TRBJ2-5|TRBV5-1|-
ASSLATGQTETQY
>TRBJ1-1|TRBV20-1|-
SARQGAANTEAF
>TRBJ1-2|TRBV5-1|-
ASSLGSGVYGYT
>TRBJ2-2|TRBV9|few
ASSVGPGGGELF
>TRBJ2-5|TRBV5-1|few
ASSSAGGWETQY
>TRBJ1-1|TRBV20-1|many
SAREGALRTEAF
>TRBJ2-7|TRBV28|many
ASSPMDPGKIPYEQY
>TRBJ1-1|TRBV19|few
ASSTLGNTEAF
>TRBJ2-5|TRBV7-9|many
ASSHWGPRETQY
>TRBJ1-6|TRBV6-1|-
ASRTGDHSPLH
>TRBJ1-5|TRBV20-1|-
SALDPGFGSNQPQH
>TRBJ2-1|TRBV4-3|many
ASSHHPPSSGGVDEQF
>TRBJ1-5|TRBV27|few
ASSFGPTRPQH
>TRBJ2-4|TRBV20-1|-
SARPGEMTKNIQY
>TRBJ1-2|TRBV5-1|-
ASSSGQALYGYT
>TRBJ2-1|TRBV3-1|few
ASSQDISGRRPYNEQF
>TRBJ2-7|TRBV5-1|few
ASSWRQGTYEQY
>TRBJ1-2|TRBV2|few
ASSAGSPVYGYT
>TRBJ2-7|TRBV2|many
ASRELAQTYEQY
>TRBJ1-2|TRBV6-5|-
ASSYDYTAPNYGYT
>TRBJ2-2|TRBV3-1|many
ASSQQTGFTGELF
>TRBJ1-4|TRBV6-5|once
ASSYSRGQANEKLF
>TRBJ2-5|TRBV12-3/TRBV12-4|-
ASSLRRGPRTQY